The 20 T cell receptor beta chains given below trace back to one sample, sequenced in a study of CXCR3-negative and CXCR3-positive naive CD8 T cells. General study results and limits: For CXCR3-positive naive cells, TRB CDR3s were more hydrophobic than those of CXCR3-negative naive cells.

In preparing the TRB cDNA libraries, 5' RACE with UMI labels was used. TCRdb reprocessed the 5' RACE reads and reports one entry per CDR3 protein, with no DNA. This listing includes approximately 89,000 distinct CDR3 sequences. No antigens are known for them. The sequencing input was naive CXCR3+ CD8+ T cells from blood. Subset in this sample: CD45RO-CCR7+CD27+CD95- naive CD8+ T cells expressing CXCR3 (TNR3+). These receptor sequences come from a human donor in good health. Some clones in this sample may be carry-over from other donors' samples.

The J gene is TRBJ2-1, the V gene TRBV13; TCRdb names TRBD2, which stays unverified in the absence of DNA. Germline V CDR1 and CDR2: PRHDT, FYEKMQ (reference sequence). The CDR3 is 15 amino acids. This CDR3 is CASKAAGELTDEQFF.

CDR3 protein: CSVESRRPGAHAGELFF. V and J are TRBV29-1 and TRBJ2-2; TCRdb's assignment of TRBD1 cannot be checked, as there is no DNA. The CDR3 extends over 17 amino acids. Per germline, CDR1 SQVTM and CDR2 ANQGSEA.

By frequency, this clonotype registers medium-sized. This sequence joins TRBV4-1 and TRBJ2-7. This CDR3 region has 15 residues. Germline V gene data show CDR1 as MGHRA and CDR2 as YSYEKL. The chain's CDR3 is CASRLSMTSSYEQYF.

This chain links TRBV4-2 with TRBJ2-7; TCRdb outputs TRBD1, but without DNA this stays unchecked. The CDR3 has 14 amino acids. In germline, CDR1 is LGHNA, CDR2 YNFKEQ. This CDR3 is CASSQVEGAVEQYF.

The CDR3 spells CASSQDGLPAKNIQYF. The rearrangement joins TRBV4-3 to TRBJ2-4. CDR3 length: 16 amino acids. The germline gives CDR1 LGHNA, CDR2 YSLEER.

The chain joins TRBV27 to TRBJ2-1; TCRdb reports TRBD2, a call that lacks DNA to check it against. Germline CDR1 reads MNHEY; CDR2 reads SMNVEV (reference sequence). CDR3 length: 15 residues. CDR3 loop: CASSLTSGSFYEQFF.

The chain is built from TRBV14 and TRBJ2-1; lacking DNA, the TRBD2 call made by TCRdb goes unchecked. The germline V gene encodes CDR1 SGHDN and CDR2 FVKESK. This CDR3 contains 18 residues. CDR3 residues: CASSLTGTSGRSYNEQFF.

CDR3 protein: CASSDVGSDTQYF. The chain is built from TRBV10-2 and TRBJ2-3. The CDR3 covers 13 residues. Germline CDR1 is WSHSY and CDR2 is SAAADI.

The chain carries TRBV4-1 and TRBJ2-3. In germline, CDR1 is MGHRA, CDR2 YSYEKL. There are 15 residues in the CDR3. CDR3 loop: CASSQGRVCTDTQYF.

The chain joins TRBV3-1 to TRBJ1-1. This CDR3 spans 15 amino acids. Germline V gene data show CDR1 as LGHDT and CDR2 as YNNKEL (reference sequence). CDR3 residues: CASSQGREMGTEAFF.

The chain joins TRBV30 to TRBJ1-1. CDR1 is GTSNPN and CDR2 is SVGIG in the germline V gene (reference sequence). The CDR3 is 15 amino acids. The CDR3 reads CAWGGLAGLDTEAFF.

The CDR3 sequence: CASSSQRGDRVYEQYF. V usage is TRBV5-6 and J usage is TRBJ2-7. The germline CDR1 and CDR2 sequences are SGHDT and YYEEEE. The CDR3 totals 16 residues.

This chain joins TRBV11-3 and TRBJ2-1; without DNA, the TCRdb call of TRBD1 cannot be checked. Germline assignment: CDR1 SGHNT and CDR2 YENEEA. The CDR3 covers 13 residues. The CDR3 here is CASSPYPGGEQLF.

The chain uses TRBV20-1 and TRBJ2-1; checking the TCRdb D call of TRBD2 is not possible without DNA. The length of the CDR3 is 15 residues. Germline V gene data show CDR1 as DFQATT and CDR2 as SNEGSKA (reference sequence). This chain's CDR3 is CSARDIADPYNEQFF.

The CDR3 loop reads CSVVGTAVFGYGYTF. The V call is TRBV29-1, the J call TRBJ1-2. CDR3 length: 15 residues. Germline assignment: CDR1 SQVTM and CDR2 ANQGSEA.

The chain is built from TRBV20-1 and TRBJ2-7; as DNA is missing, the TRBD1 call by TCRdb cannot be tested. The CDR3 contains 13 residues. CDR1 and CDR2 (germline): DFQATT, SNEGSKA (reference sequence). The CDR3 region is CSASPLGVYEQYF.

The rearrangement links TRBV28 to TRBJ2-5; there is no DNA to check the TCRdb D call of TRBD2. This CDR3 spans 16 amino acids. Germline CDR1 and CDR2: MDHEN and SYDVKM. The CDR3 sequence: CASSPITLDGQETQYF.

This chain uses TRBV12-3 or TRBV12-4 with TRBJ2-5; no DNA is available, so the TRBD2 call from TCRdb remains unchecked. The CDR3 contains 17 residues. The CDR3 protein is CASSLSGSGTSMETQYF.

CDR3 residues: CSVDGDSLKPTDTQYF. The chain recombines TRBV29-1 with TRBJ2-3; without DNA, the TCRdb call of TRBD1 cannot be checked. This CDR3 contains 16 residues. Germline V gene data show CDR1 as SQVTM and CDR2 as ANQGSEA.

This chain links TRBV6-2 or TRBV6-3 with TRBJ1-1; TCRdb's D call, TRBD1, is unchecked because there is no DNA. The germline gives CDR1 MNHEY, CDR2 SVGEGT. CDR3 length: 16 amino acids. This CDR3 is CASSYSFGTGIPEAFF.